The 30 T cell receptor beta chains listed next were all sequenced from one sample in a study of T cell responses to AZD1222 COVID-19 vaccine. Repertoires were generated with immunoSEQ multiplex PCR, while TCRdb's copy carries only in-frame clones and drops some. There are approximately 88,000 clones in the sample; 90% occur only once, and 5% to 6% lies in the top ten. The sample consisted of peripheral blood, taken 28 days after the second AZD1222 dose. These TCRs come from an adult who received the AZD1222 COVID-19 vaccine.

The gene calls are TRBV19 and TRBJ2-5, with no clear D. There are 12 residues in the CDR3. In germline, CDR1 is LNHDA, CDR2 SQIVND (reference sequence). With 4 bases removed from V and 5 bases from J, the gap between germline ends came to 8 bases. As DNA, the CDR3 is TGTGCCAGTAGTACTTCCCGCGAGACCCAGTACTTC. This sequence encodes CASSTSRETQYF.

The V gene is TRBV5-1, the J gene TRBJ1-2, with TRBD1 identical over 9 bases. V gave up 3 bases and J gave up 6 bases; unmatched junction bases: 9. This CDR3 region has 15 residues. CDR1 and CDR2 from the germline V gene are SGHRS and YFSETQ. The CDR3 here is CASSSQGGTGNGYTF. The CDR3 DNA follows: TGCGCCAGCAGCTCGCAGGGCGGGACAGGGAATGGCTACACCTTC.

This chain connects TRBV4-2 to TRBJ1-4; 9 nucleotides agree with TRBD1. The V gene end was trimmed by 4 bases and the J gene end by 8 bases; junction bases not matched to a gene: 11. Germline assignment: CDR1 LGHNA and CDR2 YNFKEQ. CDR3 length equals 16 residues. CDR3 sequence reads: CASSPSSGTGYEKLFF. The CDR3 region has the DNA TGTGCCAGCAGCCCCTCCTCCGGGACAGGGTACGAAAAACTGTTTTTT.

The chain is built from TRBV9 and TRBJ2-1; D gene uncertain. From germline, CDR1 is SGDLS and CDR2 YYNGEE. V was clipped by 0 bases and J by 2 bases, with 15 bases between them. The CDR3 totals 17 residues. CDR3 residues: CASSVGGWASPYNEQFF. DNA of the CDR3: TGTGCCAGCAGCGTAGGGGGTTGGGCAAGCCCCTACAATGAGCAGTTCTTC.

This sequence joins TRBV29-1 and TRBJ1-4; no clear D. The germline V and J ends were trimmed by 6 bases and 7 bases, with 15 bases remaining between them. Germline-derived CDR1 and CDR2 are SQVTM and ANQGSEA. The CDR3 loop spans 13 amino acids. Here the CDR3 reads CSVAPSWGEKLFF. The CDR3 nucleotides read TGCAGCGTGGCCCCCTCCTGGGGTGAAAAACTGTTTTTT.

The rearrangement links TRBV3-1 (or the pseudogene TRBV3-2) to TRBJ2-7, with 7 nucleotides matching TRBD1. Per the germline V gene, CDR1 is LGHDT and CDR2 is YNNKEL (reference sequence). V lost 4 bases, J lost 5 bases, and 11 bases stayed unmatched. The CDR3 spans 15 residues. The CDR3 protein is CASSPEGAGKNEQYF. In nucleotides, the CDR3 is TGTGCCAGCAGCCCTGAGGGGGCAGGGAAAAACGAGCAGTACTTC.

The chain is built from TRBV7-6 and TRBJ1-3; maybe TRBD1 (6 bases). Per the germline V gene, CDR1 is SGHVS and CDR2 is FNYEAQ. This CDR3 contains 15 residues. Trimming pared 3 bases from V and 4 bases from J, leaving 13 bases between. CDR3 amino acids: CASSFPGEPGNTIYF. CDR3 DNA sequence: TGTGCCAGCAGCTTTCCAGGGGAGCCCGGAAACACCATATATTTT. Together with reference TRBV7-6 and TRBJ1-3, the CDR3 gives the full variable domain: GAGVSQSPRYKVTKRGQDVALRCDPISGHVSLYWYRQALGQGPEFLTYFNYEAQQDKSGLPNDRFSAERPEGSISTLTIQRTEQRDSAMYRCASSFPGEPGNTIYFGEGSWLTVV.

The chain employs TRBV30 and TRBJ1-4; 7 bases map to TRBD1. There are 13 residues in the CDR3. Germline-derived CDR1 and CDR2 are GTSNPN and SVGIG (reference sequence). After removal of 3 bases from V and 7 bases from J, the junction contained 5 bases not matched to a gene. The CDR3, as DNA: TGTGCCTGGAGAAAGGGACAGACTGAAAAACTGTTTTTT. This translates into CAWRKGQTEKLFF. The full variable domain, with the rest looked up from reference TRBV30 and TRBJ1-4, is SQTIHQWPATLVQPVGSPLSLECTVEGTSNPNLYWYRQAAGRGLQLLFYSVGIGQISSEVPQNLSASRPQDRQFILSSKKLLLSDSGFYLCAWRKGQTEKLFFGSGTQLSVL.

V usage is TRBV18 and J usage is TRBJ1-3; 7 bases agree with TRBD1. Germline CDR1 is KGHSH and CDR2 is LQKENI. CDR3 length: 16 residues. The V gene end was trimmed by 5 bases and the J gene end by 0 bases; junction bases not matched to a gene: 7. DNA for the CDR3: TGTGCCAGCTCAAGTTGGGACAGCCCCTCTGGAAACACCATATATTTT. Residues: CASSSWDSPSGNTIYF. The full variable domain, its missing parts supplied by reference TRBV18 and TRBJ1-3, is NAGVMQNPRHLVRRRGQEARLRCSPMKGHSHVYWYRQLPEEGLKFMVYLQKENIIDESGMPKERFSAEFPKEGPSILRIQQVVRGDSAAYFCASSSWDSPSGNTIYFGEGSWLTVV.

The CDR3 coding sequence is TGTGCCAGCTCACCACAAACAACGCAGGGACTGAATTCACCCCTCCACTTT. Encoded protein: CASSPQTTQGLNSPLHF. The rearrangement links TRBV18 to TRBJ1-6; D perhaps matches TRBD1 (5 bases). Trimming shortened V by 1 base and J by 7 bases, and 17 bases separated the two germline ends. The CDR3 runs to 17 residues. Germline CDR1 KGHSH, CDR2 LQKENI.

The chain couples TRBV19 to TRBJ2-5; 11 bases are a match to TRBD2. CDR3 length: 15 amino acids. The V segment lost 4 bases and the J segment 2 bases; nucleotides outside the gene matches: 3. Germline V gene data show CDR1 as LNHDA and CDR2 as SQIVND (reference sequence). CDR3 DNA: TGTGCCAGTAGTACTAGCGGGGGGCAACAAGAGACCCAGTACTTC. It yields the protein CASSTSGGQQETQYF.

The CDR3 DNA sequence: TGTGCCACAAGGGTGGACCGATCATCTGGCTACACCTTC. As protein: CATRVDRSSGYTF. The chain uses TRBV19 and TRBJ1-2; D not resolved. Germline V CDR1 and CDR2: LNHDA, SQIVND (reference sequence). V was shortened by 10 bases and J by 7 bases, with 19 bases between the two germline ends. The CDR3 has 13 amino acids.

The V gene is TRBV6-6, the J gene TRBJ1-1; TRBD1 aligns across 7 bases. The CDR3 length is 11 residues. Germline-derived CDR1 and CDR2 are MNHNY and SVGAGI (reference sequence). V trimming: 6 bases; J trimming: 7 bases; junction bases outside the gene matches: 2. CDR3 DNA: TGTGCCAGCAGGAGGGACAGTGAAGCTTTCTTT. Protein sequence: CASRRDSEAFF.

The genes are TRBV7-8 and TRBJ1-2; maybe TRBD1 (6 bases). The germline V and J ends were trimmed by 8 bases and 5 bases, with 15 bases remaining between them. The CDR3 extends over 13 amino acids. Germline V gene sequence: CDR1 SGHVS, CDR2 FQNEAQ. The CDR3 protein is CASGQNNPYGYTF. The CDR3 coding sequence is TGTGCCAGCGGACAGAACAACCCTTATGGCTACACCTTC.

The chain uses TRBV7-2 and TRBJ2-2; TRBD2 might be the D (6 bases). This CDR3 is built from 16 residues. Trimming cost V 1 base and J 0 bases, with 9 bases left between them. Germline V gives CDR1 SGHTA, CDR2 FQGNSA. CDR3 sequence: CASSLVASANTGELFF. The CDR3 DNA reads as TGTGCCAGCAGCTTAGTTGCTAGCGCGAACACCGGGGAGCTGTTTTTT. Full variable domain (remainder filled in from reference TRBV7-2 and TRBJ2-2): GAGVSQSPSNKVTEKGKDVELRCDPISGHTALYWYRQSLGQGLEFLIYFQGNSAPDKSGLPSDRFSAERTGGSVSTLTIQRTQQEDSAVYLCASSLVASANTGELFFGEGSRLTVL.

This rearrangement joins TRBV7-2 to TRBJ2-4; D is perhaps TRBD1 (6 bases). Per germline, CDR1 SGHTA and CDR2 FQGNSA. Trimming shortened V by 6 bases and J by 0 bases, and 9 bases separated the two germline ends. This CDR3 has 14 amino acids. The CDR3 sequence is CASSQGSAKNIQYF. DNA for the CDR3: TGTGCCAGCAGTCAGGGGTCAGCCAAAAACATTCAGTACTTC.

The chain recombines TRBV18 with TRBJ2-5; D perhaps matches TRBD1 (6 bases). CDR1 is KGHSH, CDR2 LQKENI, per germline. The CDR3 consists of 14 residues. The V end lost 3 bases, the J end lost 1 base, and 9 bases lay between the germline ends. This CDR3 reads CASSPGTPQETQYF. In nucleotides, the CDR3 is TGTGCCAGCTCACCCGGGACACCCCAAGAGACCCAGTACTTC.

J is TRBJ1-2 and V is TRBV18, with D unresolved. Trimming shortened V by 3 bases and J by 1 base, and 9 bases separated the two germline ends. Germline-derived CDR1 and CDR2 are KGHSH and LQKENI. The CDR3 covers 14 residues. The DNA of the CDR3 is TGTGCCAGCTCACCCGAACGGTTTAACTATGGCTACACCTTC. The encoded protein is CASSPERFNYGYTF.

This clone was found once. The chain joins TRBV28 to TRBJ1-6; no clear D gene. Germline V gene data show CDR1 as MDHEN and CDR2 as SYDVKM. The CDR3 consists of 12 residues. Trimming shortened V by 6 bases and J by 10 bases, and 10 bases separated the two germline ends. The CDR3 loop reads CASSGRVSPLHF. CDR3 in DNA: TGTGCCAGCAGCGGGCGGGTATCACCCCTCCACTTT.

The V call is TRBV7-8, the J call TRBJ1-3; D ambiguous. This CDR3 contains 13 residues. V was pared by 6 bases and J by 3 bases, with 9 bases between. Germline V gene data show CDR1 as SGHVS and CDR2 as FQNEAQ. The DNA for the CDR3 is TGTGCCAGCAGAGGGAGGGATGGAAACACCATATATTTT. It yields the protein CASRGRDGNTIYF. Based on the CDR3 plus reference TRBV7-8 and TRBJ1-3, the full variable domain is GAGVSQSPRYKVAKRGQDVALRCDPISGHVSLFWYQQALGQGPEFLTYFQNEAQLDKSGLPSDRFFAERPEGSVSTLKIQRTQQEDSAVYLCASRGRDGNTIYFGEGSWLTVV.

This chain joins TRBV29-1 and TRBJ1-1; tentative D call: TRBD1 (5 bases). In germline, CDR1 is SQVTM, CDR2 ANQGSEA. V lost 7 bases, J lost 1 base, and 16 bases lay in between. The length of the CDR3 is 14 residues. DNA for the CDR3: TGCAGCGCGCAGTCCGGGGGGGGGAACACTGAAGCTTTCTTT. As protein: CSAQSGGGNTEAFF.

The chain has TRBV6-5 and TRBJ1-5, with D hard to call. Trimming left V 0 bases short and J 7 bases short, with 13 bases between. The V gene's germline CDR1 is MNHEY and CDR2 SVGAGI. This CDR3 is 15 amino acids long. In DNA form, the CDR3 reads TGTGCCAGCAGTTACTCGAGTACAGCGGGGCAGCCCCAGCATTTT. Translating gives CASSYSSTAGQPQHF.

This clone was detected once. The chain has TRBV5-5 and TRBJ1-1; 7 bases line up with TRBD1. The trim removed 1 base at V and 1 base at J, leaving 1 base unmatched. The CDR3 is 14 residues long. Germline CDR1 reads SGHKS; CDR2 reads YYEKEE (reference sequence). CDR3 in DNA: TGTGCCAGCAGCTTGCCAGGGGGGAACACTGAAGCTTTCTTT. Amino acids: CASSLPGGNTEAFF. Combining the CDR3 with reference TRBV5-5 and TRBJ1-1 gives the whole variable domain DAGVTQSPTHLIKTRGQQVTLRCSPISGHKSVSWYQQVLGQGPQFIFQYYEKEERGRGNFPDRFSARQFPNYSSELNVNALLLGDSALYLCASSLPGGNTEAFFGQGTRLTVV.

This rearrangement joins TRBV6-1 to TRBJ1-6; unclear D gene. Between the trimmed V and J ends, which lost 3 bases and 6 bases, there was a span of 12 bases. Germline CDR1 reads MNHNS; CDR2 reads SASEGT. This CDR3 has 15 residues. The CDR3 spells CASSEVRDANSPLHF. The CDR3, as DNA: TGTGCCAGCAGTGAGGTCCGGGATGCTAATTCACCCCTCCACTTT.

The DNA of the CDR3 is TGTGCCAGCAGACAAGACGGCAATCAGCCCCAGCATTTT. This codes for CASRQDGNQPQHF. V and J are TRBV6-1 and TRBJ1-5, with unresolved D. The V gene's germline CDR1 is MNHNS and CDR2 SASEGT. V was trimmed by 6 bases and J by 2 bases, leaving 8 bases between them. The CDR3 extends over 13 amino acids.

The V gene is TRBV13, the J gene TRBJ2-3; the D is unclear. Between the trimmed V and J ends, which lost 5 bases and 7 bases, there was a span of 7 bases. This CDR3 has 11 amino acids. In germline, CDR1 is PRHDT, CDR2 FYEKMQ (reference sequence). In nucleotides, the CDR3 is TGTGCCAGCAGCCCCGCAAATACGCAGTATTTT. This gives the protein CASSPANTQYF.

This chain uses TRBV13 with TRBJ2-7, with 9 bases lining up with TRBD1. CDR3 length equals 15 residues. The germline V gene encodes CDR1 PRHDT and CDR2 FYEKMQ (reference sequence). The ends lost 5 bases at V and 7 bases at J; junction bases unmatched: 12. CDR3 amino acids: CASSRDGTGSGEQYF. The CDR3 nucleotides are TGTGCCAGCAGCCGGGACGGGACAGGGTCCGGGGAGCAGTACTTC.

This clone has a handful of counts. The chain uses TRBV7-9 and TRBJ2-3, with 11 bases matching TRBD1. CDR1 is SEHNR, CDR2 FQNEAQ, per germline (reference sequence). The CDR3 extends over 16 amino acids. With V trimmed by 6 bases and J by 2 bases, 7 bases remained unmatched. CDR3 protein: CASSPGTGGLTDTQYF. Here the CDR3 DNA reads TGTGCCAGCAGTCCTGGGACAGGGGGACTCACAGATACGCAGTATTTT.

The chain has TRBV28 and TRBJ1-2; D possibly corresponds to TRBD1 (5 bases). The length of the CDR3 is 14 residues. The V end lost 7 bases, the J end lost 4 bases, and 16 bases lay between the germline ends. Germline CDR1 reads MDHEN; CDR2 reads SYDVKM. Here the CDR3 DNA reads TGTGCCAGCAATGGGGCAGGGACCCGCTATGGCTACACCTTC. Amino acid sequence: CASNGAGTRYGYTF.

The gene calls are TRBV6-5 and TRBJ1-3, with D tentatively TRBD1 (5 bases). The germline gives CDR1 MNHEY, CDR2 SVGAGI. Trimming left V 2 bases short and J 4 bases short, with 9 bases between. The CDR3 consists of 14 residues. CDR3 residues: CASSYQGSGNTIYF. The CDR3, as DNA: TGTGCCAGCAGTTACCAGGGATCAGGAAACACCATATATTTT.